These T cell receptor beta chains were read from a single sample in a study of CXCR3-negative and CXCR3-positive naive CD8 T cells. TCRdb reanalyzed the 5' RACE reads, giving one entry per CDR3 protein sequence and no DNA. With around 95,000 distinct CDR3 sequences in the sample, the ten largest clones hold 0.85% to 1.4%. Sequencing used naive CXCR3+ CD8+ T cells from blood. These receptors came from a human donor in good health. Some clones in this sample may be carry-over from other donors' samples. The CDR3 runs from the conserved cysteine through the conserved F or W.

>TRBJ2-3|TRBV7-2
CASSWGDTQYF
>TRBJ2-7|TRBV20-1
CSARFSGTTYEQYF
>TRBJ1-3|TRBV28
CASSFLGQTWPGNTIYF
>TRBJ2-7|TRBV28
CASNLGMISYEQYF
>TRBJ2-1|TRBV5-6
CASSLGGASSYNEQFF
>TRBJ1-5|TRBV7-3
CASSLSSSSNQPQHF
>TRBJ1-2|TRBV27
CASSNGGSYGYTF
>TRBJ2-1|TRBV19
CASSIGANHYNEQFF
>TRBJ2-6|TRBV20-1
CSARRIGSQVPGGANVLTF
>TRBJ1-4|TRBV12-3/TRBV12-4
CARSLPGRSEKLFF
>TRBJ2-3|TRBV11-2
CASSQDGGTDTQYF
>TRBJ2-7|TRBV28
CASSSPHLPGITYEQYF
>TRBJ1-2|TRBV27
CASRWTGGSGYTF
>TRBJ2-7|TRBV7-9
CASSSLRGGMGEQYF
>TRBJ2-3|TRBV29-1
CSVEELAGSTDTQYF
>TRBJ1-1|TRBV2
CASSTGAEAFF
>TRBJ2-7|TRBV27
CASSLGGTVVLYEQYF
>TRBJ1-1|TRBV5-6
CASSYPMRWEPNTEAFF
>TRBJ2-7|TRBV28
CASNHDTGATYEQYF
>TRBJ2-1|TRBV3-1
CASSQGTGGPYNEQFF
>TRBJ2-7|TRBV29-1
CSARGAGAYEQYF
>TRBJ2-7|TRBV20-1
CSARQGRTYEQYF
>TRBJ2-1|TRBV7-2
CASSPRPGTSGDEQFF
>TRBJ2-1|TRBV6-5
CASSRIQLAVFNDEQFF
>TRBJ2-7|TRBV29-1
CSVETASYEQYF
>TRBJ2-7|TRBV29-1
CSVEDGGRESYEQYF
>TRBJ2-3|TRBV5-4
CASSLPTVAGGSTDTQYF
>TRBJ2-2|TRBV19
CASSLGTPPGELFF
>TRBJ2-2|TRBV6-2/TRBV6-3
CDSSGTVNTGELFF
>TRBJ2-7|TRBV28
CASTQPPFYEQYF
>TRBJ2-2|TRBV7-8
CASSFPRGASRKNTGELFF
>TRBJ2-3|TRBV7-8
CASSQGGVPSTDTQYF
>TRBJ2-1|TRBV28
CASSFRGLALNEQFF
>TRBJ2-1|TRBV6-2/TRBV6-3
CASSYSTPAGTSGGLGYNEQFF
>TRBJ2-3|TRBV29-1
CSVVMREADTQYF
>TRBJ1-2|TRBV6-2/TRBV6-3
CATDSQGFIHLADYGYTF
>TRBJ2-1|TRBV20-1
CSAGQSYNEQFF
>TRBJ2-1|TRBV6-5
CASSYSTGSDEQFF
>TRBJ1-5|TRBV29-1
CSAGDLDNQPQHF
>TRBJ2-7|TRBV7-2
CASSLARGGSAYEQYF
>TRBJ2-3|TRBV7-9
CASSFGGDTQYF
>TRBJ2-7|TRBV4-2
CASSQVLRASGNEQYF
>TRBJ1-1|TRBV20-1
CSASPPGRTTEAFF
>TRBJ2-7|TRBV9
CASSTGLATSYEQYF
>TRBJ2-7|TRBV29-1
CSVEDSSSYEQYF
>TRBJ2-2|TRBV19
CASSQARLTGELFF
>TRBJ2-7|TRBV28
CASSAGLYEQYF
>TRBJ2-1|TRBV6-1
CASRLGSNPYNEQFF
>TRBJ2-3|TRBV4-3
CASSQDLTGYSTDTQYF
>TRBJ2-1|TRBV27
CASSFAGTGPYNEQFF
>TRBJ2-2|TRBV7-3
CASGYGEAGELFF
>TRBJ2-3|TRBV29-1
CSVEDWSGGNTQYF